This T cell receptor (beta chain) was profiled in a study of blood T cell repertoires in COVID-19. Study-wide context: T cells, B-cell-depleted T cells, or PBMCs supplied cDNA or gDNA.

The authors' processing: Amplifying reference gene primers gave estimates of nucleated cell counts. Assay: immunoSEQ multiplex PCR; the TCRdb copy retains only in-frame clones and omits some. From that table come the V and J calls and clone size; the DNA was used to work out D and trimming. The sample consists of over 150,000 clones, 75% to 80% of them appearing once. This clone came up many times. CDR1 is LGHNT, CDR2 FRNRAP, per germline. Trimming cost V 1 base and J 7 bases; bases outside gene matches: 1. This CDR3 contains 15 residues. This chain joins TRBV12-5 and TRBJ1-6; 10 nucleotides align to TRBD1. The receptor was derived from a woman aged 70-85 years with acute or convalescent COVID-19. The sample consisted of peripheral blood. The CDR3 nucleotides are TGTGCTAGTGGTTTGGGGACAGGGGGAAATTCACCCCTCCACTTT. Translation gives CASGLGTGGNSPLHF.